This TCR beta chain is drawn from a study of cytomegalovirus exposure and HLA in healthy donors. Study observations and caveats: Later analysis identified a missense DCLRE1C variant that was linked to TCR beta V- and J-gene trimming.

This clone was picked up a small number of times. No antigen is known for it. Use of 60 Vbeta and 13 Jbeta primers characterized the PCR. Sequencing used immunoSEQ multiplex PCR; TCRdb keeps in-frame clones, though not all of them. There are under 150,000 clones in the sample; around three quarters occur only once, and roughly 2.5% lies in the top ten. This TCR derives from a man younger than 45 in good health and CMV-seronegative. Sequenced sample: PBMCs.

Written as DNA, the CDR3 is TGTGCCAGCAGCCAAGCTAGCGACGCCGGGGAGCTGTTTTTT. Its translation is CASSQASDAGELFF. J is TRBJ2-2 and V is TRBV4-2, with D possibly TRBD2 on 6 matching bases. The CDR3 extends over 14 amino acids. The V end was cut by 1 base, the J end by 6 bases, with 9 bases between. Germline CDR1 LGHNA, CDR2 YNFKEQ.